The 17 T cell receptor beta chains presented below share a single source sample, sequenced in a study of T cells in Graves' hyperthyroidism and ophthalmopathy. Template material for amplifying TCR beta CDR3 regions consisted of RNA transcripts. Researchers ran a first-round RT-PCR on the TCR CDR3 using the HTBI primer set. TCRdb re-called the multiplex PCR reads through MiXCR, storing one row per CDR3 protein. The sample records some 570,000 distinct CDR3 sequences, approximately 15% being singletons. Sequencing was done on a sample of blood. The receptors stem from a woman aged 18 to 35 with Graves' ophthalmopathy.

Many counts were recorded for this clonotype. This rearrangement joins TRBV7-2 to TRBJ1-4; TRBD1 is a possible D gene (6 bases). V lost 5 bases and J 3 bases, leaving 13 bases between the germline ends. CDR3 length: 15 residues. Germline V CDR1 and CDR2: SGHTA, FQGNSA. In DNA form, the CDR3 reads TGTGCCAGCAGCGTCCGAGGGGGGTCTAATGAAAAACTGTTTTTT. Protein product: CASSVRGGSNEKLFF.

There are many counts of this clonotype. CDR3 residues: CASSRLAGNYNEQFF. The CDR3 DNA reads TGTGCCAGCAGCAGATTAGCGGGGAACTACAATGAGCAGTTCTTC. The chain combines TRBV11-3 with TRBJ2-1; TRBD2 agrees at 8 bases. After removal of 5 bases from V and 3 bases from J, the junction contained 6 bases not matched to a gene. Germline-derived CDR1 and CDR2 are SGHNT and YENEEA. This CDR3 spans 15 amino acids.

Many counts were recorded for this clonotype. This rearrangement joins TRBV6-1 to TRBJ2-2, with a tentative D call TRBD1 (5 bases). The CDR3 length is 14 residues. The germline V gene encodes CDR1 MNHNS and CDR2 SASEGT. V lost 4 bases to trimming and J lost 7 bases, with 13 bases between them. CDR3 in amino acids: CASSVRGPGGELFF. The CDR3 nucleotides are TGTGCCAGCAGTGTTAGGGGTCCTGGCGGGGAGCTGTTTTTT.

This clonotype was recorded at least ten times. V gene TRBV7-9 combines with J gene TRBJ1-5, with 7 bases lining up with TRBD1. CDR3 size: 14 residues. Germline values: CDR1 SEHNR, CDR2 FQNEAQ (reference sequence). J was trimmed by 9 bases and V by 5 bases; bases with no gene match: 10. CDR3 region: CASSPTGAGGPQHF. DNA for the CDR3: TGTGCCAGCAGCCCCACAGGGGCCGGGGGGCCCCAGCATTTT.

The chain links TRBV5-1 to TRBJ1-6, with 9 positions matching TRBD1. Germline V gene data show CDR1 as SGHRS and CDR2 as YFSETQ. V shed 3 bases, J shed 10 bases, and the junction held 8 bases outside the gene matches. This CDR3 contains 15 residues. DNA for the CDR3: TGCGCCAGCAGCTCTGGGACAGGGAGTTGGTCACCCCTCCACTTT. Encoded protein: CASSSGTGSWSPLHF.

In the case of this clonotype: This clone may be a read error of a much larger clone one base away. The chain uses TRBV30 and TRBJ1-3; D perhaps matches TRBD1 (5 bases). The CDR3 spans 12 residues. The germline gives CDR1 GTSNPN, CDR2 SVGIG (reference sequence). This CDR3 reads CAGSVGLNTIYF. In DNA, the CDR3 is TGTGCCGGGAGTGTGGGACTGAACACCATATATTTT.

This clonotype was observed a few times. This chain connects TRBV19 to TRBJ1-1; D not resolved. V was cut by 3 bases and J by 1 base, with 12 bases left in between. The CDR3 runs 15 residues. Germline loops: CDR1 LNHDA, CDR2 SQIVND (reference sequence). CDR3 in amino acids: CASSIFDGANTEAFF. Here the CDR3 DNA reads TGTGCCAGTAGTATTTTCGATGGCGCGAACACTGAAGCTTTCTTT.

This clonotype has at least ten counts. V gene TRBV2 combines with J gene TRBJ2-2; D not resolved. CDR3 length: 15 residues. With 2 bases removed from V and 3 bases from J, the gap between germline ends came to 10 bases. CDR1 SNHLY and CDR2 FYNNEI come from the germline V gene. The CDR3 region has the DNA TGTGCCAGCAGTGAAATGGGGTGGGACACCGGGGAGCTGTTTTTT. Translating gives CASSEMGWDTGELFF.

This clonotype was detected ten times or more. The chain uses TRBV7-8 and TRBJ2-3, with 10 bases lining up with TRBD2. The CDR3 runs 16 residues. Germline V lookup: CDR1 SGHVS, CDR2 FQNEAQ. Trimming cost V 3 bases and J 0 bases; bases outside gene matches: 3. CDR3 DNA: TGTGCCAGCAGCTTTCCGACTAGCGGGAGCACAGATACGCAGTATTTT. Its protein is CASSFPTSGSTDTQYF.

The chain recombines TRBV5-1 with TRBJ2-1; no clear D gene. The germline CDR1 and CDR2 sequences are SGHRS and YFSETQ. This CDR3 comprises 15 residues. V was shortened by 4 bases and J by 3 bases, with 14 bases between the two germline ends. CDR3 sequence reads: CASSAGRRIYNEQFF. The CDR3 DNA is TGCGCCAGCAGCGCTGGTAGGCGGATCTACAATGAGCAGTTCTTC.

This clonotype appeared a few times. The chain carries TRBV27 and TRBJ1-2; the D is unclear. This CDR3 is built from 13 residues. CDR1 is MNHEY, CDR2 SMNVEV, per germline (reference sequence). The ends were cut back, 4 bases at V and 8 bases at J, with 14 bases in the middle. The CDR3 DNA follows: TGTGCCAGCAGTTGGGCAAGTGGTAGCGGCTACACCTTC. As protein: CASSWASGSGYTF.

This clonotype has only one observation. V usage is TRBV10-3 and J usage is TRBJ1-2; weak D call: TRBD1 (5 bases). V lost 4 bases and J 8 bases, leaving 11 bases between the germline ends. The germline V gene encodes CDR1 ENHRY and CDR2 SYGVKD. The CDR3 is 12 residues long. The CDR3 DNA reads TGTGCCATCAGTGTTGGGACGGGGGGCTACACCTTC. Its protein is CAISVGTGGYTF.

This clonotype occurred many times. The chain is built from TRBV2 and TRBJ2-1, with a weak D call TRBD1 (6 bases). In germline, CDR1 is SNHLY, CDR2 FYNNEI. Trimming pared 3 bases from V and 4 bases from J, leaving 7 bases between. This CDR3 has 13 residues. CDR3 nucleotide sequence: TGTGCCAGCAGTGACCAGGGGTACAATGAGCAGTTCTTC. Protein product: CASSDQGYNEQFF.

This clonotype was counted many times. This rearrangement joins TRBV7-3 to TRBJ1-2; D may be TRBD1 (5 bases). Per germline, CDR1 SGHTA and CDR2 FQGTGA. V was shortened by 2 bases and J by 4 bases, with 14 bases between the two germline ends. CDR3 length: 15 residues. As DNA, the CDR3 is TGTGCCAGCAGCTTAGATGGGGGAGTGGGCTATGGCTACACCTTC. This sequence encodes CASSLDGGVGYGYTF.

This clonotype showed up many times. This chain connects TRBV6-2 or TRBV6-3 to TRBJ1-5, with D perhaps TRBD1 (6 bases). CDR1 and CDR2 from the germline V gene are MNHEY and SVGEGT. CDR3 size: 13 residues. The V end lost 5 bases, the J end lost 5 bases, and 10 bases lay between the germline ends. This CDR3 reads CASSEQGHQPQHF. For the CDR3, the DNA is TGTGCCAGCAGTGAACAGGGACATCAGCCCCAGCATTTT.

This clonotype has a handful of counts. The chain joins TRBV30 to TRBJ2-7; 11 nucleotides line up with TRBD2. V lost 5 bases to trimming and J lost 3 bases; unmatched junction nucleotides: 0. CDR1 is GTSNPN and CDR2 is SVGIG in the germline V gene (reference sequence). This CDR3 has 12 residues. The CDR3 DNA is TGTGCCTGGGGACTAGCGGGCTACGAGCAGTACTTC. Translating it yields CAWGLAGYEQYF.

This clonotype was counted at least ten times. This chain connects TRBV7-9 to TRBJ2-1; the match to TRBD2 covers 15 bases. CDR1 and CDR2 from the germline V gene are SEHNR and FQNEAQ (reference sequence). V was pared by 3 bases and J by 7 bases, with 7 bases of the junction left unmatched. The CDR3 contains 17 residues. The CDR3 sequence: CASSFRTSGRAINEQFF. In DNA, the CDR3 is TGTGCCAGCAGCTTCAGGACTAGCGGGAGGGCGATAAATGAGCAGTTCTTC.